This TCR beta chain is drawn from a study of blood T cell repertoires in COVID-19. This clone is a singleton in its sample. The repertoire was sequenced with immunoSEQ multiplex PCR; TCRdb's copy has only in-frame clones and lacks some. The table records more than 200,000 clones, 85% to 90% of them present only once. The receptor was isolated from a woman aged 30 to 39 who had recovered from COVID-19. Sequencing input: PBMCs or T cells enriched from blood (not recorded which).

The CDR3 spells CASSIGAGWNQPQHF. The CDR3 nucleotides are TGTGCCAGTAGTATAGGGGCAGGGTGGAATCAGCCCCAGCATTTT. The gene calls are TRBV19 and TRBJ1-5; a weak D match, TRBD1 (5 bases). V was cut by 1 base and J by 4 bases, with 11 bases left in between. Looked up from germline, CDR1 is LNHDA and CDR2 is SQIVND (reference sequence). This CDR3 contains 15 residues.